The entry below describes one T cell receptor (beta chain). CDR3 length: 14 amino acids. With 0 bases removed from V and 2 bases from J, the gap between germline ends came to 8 bases. Germline V lookup: CDR1 SGHDT, CDR2 YYEEEE. This entry comes from a study of control samples from healthy donors and cancer patients. Here immunoSEQ multiplex PCR was the method, and the copy in TCRdb shows in-frame clones only, minus some. The sample lists 150,000 to 200,000 clones; 85% to 95% were seen once. The TCR was taken from a young woman in good health. The sample was blood. The chain links TRBV5-6 to TRBJ1-1; no definite D call. The CDR3 DNA follows: TGTGCCAGCAGCTTGGCTACGGCAAACACTGAAGCTTTCTTT. Residues: CASSLATANTEAFF.